The T cell receptor (beta chain) described here comes from a study of identical twins. This clonotype appeared many times. Its specificity is not known. Points from the study as a whole: Zero-insertion results could be subject to partial confounding by invariant MAIT and iNKT cells. Cord blood's abundant beta clonotypes had fewer insertions, unlike memory repertoires.

The CDR3 runs 15 residues. CDR1 and CDR2 (germline): LGHNA, YSLEER. Trimming took 5 bases from V and 1 from J; bases not matched to a gene: 7. TCRdb reprocessed the 5' RACE reads with MiXCR, giving one entry per CDR3 protein. This table has under 300,000 distinct CDR3 sequences, approximately 8.3% appearing once. The sample was also linked to a second study, of yellow fever vaccine responses in identical twins. That study adds: Each twin's T cell response to the vaccine was reported to look partly convergent and partly personalized.

Sequenced material: CD8+ T cells sorted from blood. The TCR comes from a woman aged 18-29 years in good health. This sequence joins TRBV4-3 and TRBJ2-7; 8 bases map to TRBD1. The CDR3 nucleotides are TGCGCCAGCAGCGCTCGACAGGGGACGTCCTACGAGCAGTACTTC. As protein: CASSARQGTSYEQYF.